This T cell receptor (beta chain) appears in the sequencing data of a study of Ad26.COV2.S vaccination and SARS-CoV-2 variants. On the study more broadly: Intramuscular Ad26.COV2.S at 5x10^10 or 1x10^11 viral particles. Study-wide results and limits: Recipients of either vaccine or placebo displayed similar breadth of non-spike TCRs. From the TCR breadth and depth analyses, total T cell responses may have been underestimated.

V lost 5 bases and J lost 4, with 14 bases in between. The CDR3 sequence is 14 residues long. Germline V gene lookup returns CDR1 SEHNR and CDR2 FQNEAQ (reference sequence). A word on this clone: The antigen remains undetermined.

Indicated treatment: over 15 received Ad26.COV2.S at low or high dose, single or two shots; roughly five received placebo; per-sample allocation not given. Collection of samples fell on day 63 after the first vaccine or placebo injection. Its platform was an Ad26 vector, and its expressed antigen was Wuhan-strain SARS-CoV-2 spike. The repertoire was sequenced with immunoSEQ multiplex PCR; TCRdb's copy has only in-frame clones and lacks some. The table lists over 400,000 clones, approximately 90% of them singletons, with roughly 1.7% in the top ten. The V call is TRBV7-9, the J call TRBJ1-1, with unresolved D. This specimen was peripheral blood, taken in a trial of Ad26.COV2.S vaccine versus placebo. The TCR originated in a person between 18 and 65 years old who received the Ad26.COV2.S COVID-19 vaccine or a placebo. The CDR3 sequence is CASSLVGRVTEAFF. In DNA form, the CDR3 reads TGTGCCAGCAGCCTCGTCGGAAGAGTCACTGAAGCTTTCTTT. The full variable domain, completed using reference TRBV7-9 and TRBJ1-1, is DTGVSQNPRHKITKRGQNVTFRCDPISEHNRLYWYRQTLGQGPEFLTYFQNEAQLEKSRLLSDRFSAERPKGSFSTLEIQRTEQGDSAMYLCASSLVGRVTEAFFGQGTRLTVV.